A single sample is the source of the 29 T cell receptor beta chains below, sequenced in a study of cytomegalovirus exposure and HLA in healthy donors. The PCR was carried out with 60 Vbeta primers and 13 Jbeta primers. This table comes from immunoSEQ multiplex PCR, and its TCRdb copy is limited to in-frame clones, with some not included. The table has 120,000 or so clones, 83% seen once; the top ten hold more than 3.5%. The sequencing sample was made of PBMCs. Receptor source: a woman aged 40 to 50 in good health and CMV-seropositive.

The CDR3 here is CASSSSGVEQYF. The CDR3 DNA reads as TGTGCCAGCAGCTCGTCAGGGGTCGAGCAGTACTTC. The V gene is TRBV7-2, the J gene TRBJ2-7; perhaps TRBD1 as D (6 bases). The V gene's germline CDR1 is SGHTA and CDR2 FQGNSA. The ends were cut back, 4 bases at V and 6 bases at J, with 10 bases in the middle. The CDR3 sequence is 12 residues long.

Only a few counts were recorded for this clone. The V call is TRBV19, the J call TRBJ1-1; 10 nucleotides match TRBD1. The CDR3 runs 14 residues. The germline gives CDR1 LNHDA, CDR2 SQIVND (reference sequence). The V segment lost 5 bases and the J segment 4 bases; nucleotides outside the gene matches: 4. For the CDR3, the DNA is TGTGCCAGTAGTCCTGGACAGGGGGGCACTGAAGCTTTCTTT. Protein sequence: CASSPGQGGTEAFF.

This chain links TRBV4-1 with TRBJ1-2; D gene unclear. V was shortened by 0 bases and J by 4 bases, with 9 bases between the two germline ends. The germline V gene encodes CDR1 MGHRA and CDR2 YSYEKL. The CDR3 has 14 amino acids. DNA of the CDR3: TGCGCCAGCAGCCAAGACAGAGGATCCTATGGCTACACCTTC. Translating it yields CASSQDRGSYGYTF.

This chain uses TRBV27 with TRBJ1-1; TRBD1 is a possible D gene (5 bases). The CDR3 spans 22 residues. The germline V and J ends were trimmed by 3 bases and 3 bases, with 35 bases remaining between them. Germline V gene lookup returns CDR1 MNHEY and CDR2 SMNVEV (reference sequence). CDR3 coding DNA: TGTGCCAGCAGTTTCAGGGCAACGACAGACGTCTTGGTACGGGTCGCGGACACTGAAGCTTTCTTT. Its protein is CASSFRATTDVLVRVADTEAFF.

The chain carries TRBV7-3 and TRBJ2-2; 9 bases are shared with TRBD1. V was clipped by 1 base and J by 4 bases; unmatched bases: 7. The V gene's germline CDR1 is SGHTA and CDR2 FQGTGA. This CDR3 contains 17 residues. Here the CDR3 DNA reads TGTGCCAGCAGCTTAATATCCGGGACAGGGCCCACCGGGGAGCTGTTTTTT. Its protein is CASSLISGTGPTGELFF. The full variable domain, rest sourced from reference TRBV7-3 and TRBJ2-2, is GAGVSQTPSNKVTEKGKYVELRCDPISGHTALYWYRQSLGQGPEFLIYFQGTGAADDSGLPNDRFFAVRPEGSVSTLKIQRTERGDSAVYLCASSLISGTGPTGELFFGEGSRLTVL.

The chain links TRBV5-4 to TRBJ2-1; D is perhaps TRBD1 (5 bases). V dropped 0 bases and J dropped 1 base, with 5 bases sitting between them. The germline V gene has CDR1 SGHNT and CDR2 YYREEE (reference sequence). This CDR3 has 14 residues. The DNA for the CDR3 is TGTGCCAGCAGCTTGGACAGGTCCTACAATGAGCAGTTCTTC. It yields the protein CASSLDRSYNEQFF.

J is TRBJ2-6 and V is TRBV5-1; no clear D gene. With 1 base removed from V and 2 bases from J, the gap between germline ends came to 13 bases. The CDR3 covers 17 residues. Germline loops: CDR1 SGHRS, CDR2 YFSETQ. Here the CDR3 DNA reads TGCGCCAGCAGCTTGCCTACCTTAGCTGCTGGGGCCAACGTCCTGACTTTC. Amino acids: CASSLPTLAAGANVLTF.

The chain is built from TRBV9 and TRBJ2-1, with TRBD2 matching 9 bases. The CDR3 is 18 amino acids. Trimming took 0 bases from V and 6 from J; bases not matched to a gene: 13. Germline V gene data show CDR1 as SGDLS and CDR2 as YYNGEE. The DNA of the CDR3 is TGTGCCAGCAGCGTAGTATTCGAGCGGGAGGCGTTTCGCAATGAGCAGTTCTTC. It codes for CASSVVFEREAFRNEQFF. The whole variable domain, filled in from reference TRBV9 and TRBJ2-1, reads DSGVTQTPKHLITATGQRVTLRCSPRSGDLSVYWYQQSLDQGLQFLIQYYNGEERAKGNILERFSAQQFPDLHSELNLSSLELGDSALYFCASSVVFEREAFRNEQFFGPGTRLTVL.

The genes are TRBV30 and TRBJ1-2; no clear D. Trimming shortened V by 2 bases and J by 4 bases, and 8 bases separated the two germline ends. CDR3 length: 12 residues. Germline loops: CDR1 GTSNPN, CDR2 SVGIG (reference sequence). CDR3 in DNA: TGTGCCTGGAGTATGTCAGTCTATGGCTACACCTTC. Translation gives CAWSMSVYGYTF.

V gene TRBV5-6 combines with J gene TRBJ2-5, with D possibly being TRBD2 (5 bases). The V end was cut by 4 bases, the J end by 5 bases, with 12 bases between. CDR1 and CDR2 (germline): SGHDT, YYEEEE. The CDR3 has 13 residues. In DNA form, the CDR3 reads TGTGCCAGCAGCCCCACGGGGTCGGAGACCCAGTACTTC. This sequence encodes CASSPTGSETQYF.

The chain has TRBV6-4 and TRBJ2-1; D ambiguous. The CDR3 covers 15 residues. Trimming took off 2 bases at V and 0 bases at J, with 8 bases between the two ends. Germline V CDR1 and CDR2: MRHNA, SNTAGT. CDR3 coding DNA: TGTGCCAGCAGTGACGGCGGAAGCTCCTACAATGAGCAGTTCTTC. Amino acid sequence: CASSDGGSSYNEQFF.

The rearrangement uses TRBV25-1 and TRBJ2-5; weak D call: TRBD1 (5 bases). The V end lost 8 bases, the J end lost 4 bases, and 11 bases lay between the germline ends. Germline V CDR1 and CDR2: MGHDK, SYGVNS. This CDR3 has 12 residues. The CDR3 loop reads CASGPGAETQYF. The DNA for the CDR3 is TGTGCCAGCGGTCCTGGGGCAGAGACCCAGTACTTC.

V usage is TRBV28 and J usage is TRBJ2-5, with TRBD1 identical over 7 bases. This CDR3 has 15 amino acids. Germline CDR1 reads MDHEN; CDR2 reads SYDVKM. J lost 4 bases, V lost 6 bases, and 11 bases had no gene match. This CDR3 reads CASSWGLGGLETQYF. The DNA for the CDR3 is TGTGCCAGCAGCTGGGGGCTAGGGGGCCTAGAGACCCAGTACTTC.

This clone was seen more than once but under ten times. This chain joins TRBV5-6 and TRBJ2-7, with 7 nucleotides matching TRBD1. The CDR3 contains 14 residues. CDR1 SGHDT and CDR2 YYEEEE come from the germline V gene. The ends lost 3 bases at V and 4 bases at J; junction bases unmatched: 7. The CDR3 spells CASSWGQNYYEQYF. The CDR3 DNA follows: TGTGCCAGCAGCTGGGGACAGAACTATTACGAGCAGTACTTC.

This clone was recorded once. The V and J genes are TRBV18 and TRBJ2-7; 9 bases line up with TRBD1. The CDR3 is 15 residues long. CDR1 KGHSH and CDR2 LQKENI come from the germline V gene. V was pared by 3 bases and J by 3 bases, with 6 bases of the junction left unmatched. CDR3 amino acids: CASSPTGTGIYEQYF. The DNA of the CDR3 is TGTGCCAGCTCACCTACCGGGACAGGGATCTACGAGCAGTACTTC. The full variable domain, rest sourced from reference TRBV18 and TRBJ2-7, is NAGVMQNPRHLVRRRGQEARLRCSPMKGHSHVYWYRQLPEEGLKFMVYLQKENIIDESGMPKERFSAEFPKEGPSILRIQQVVRGDSAAYFCASSPTGTGIYEQYFGPGTRLTVT.

The sample holds a few counts of this clone. At one end, the junction sequence differs from germline, possibly due to a read error. The CDR3 coding sequence is TGTGCCAGCGGATTTTCTAGCGGGAGCTCCCACGAGCAGTACTTC. Translation: CASGFSSGSSHEQYF. The chain carries TRBV6-5 and TRBJ2-7, with 10 bases lining up with TRBD2. Per germline, CDR1 MNHEY and CDR2 SVGAGI. The CDR3 runs 15 residues.

This clone was seen only a few times. This rearrangement joins TRBV18 to TRBJ2-3, with D possibly TRBD2 on 6 matching bases. The CDR3 is 16 residues long. Germline V lookup: CDR1 KGHSH, CDR2 LQKENI. With 8 bases removed from V and 0 bases from J, the gap between germline ends came to 18 bases. CDR3 sequence: CASETRAGPSTDTQYF. The CDR3, as DNA: TGTGCCAGCGAAACTAGAGCGGGTCCTAGCACAGATACGCAGTATTTT.

This clone was counted a single time. The gene calls are TRBV11-1 and TRBJ1-1; 7 nucleotides line up with TRBD1. This CDR3 spans 13 amino acids. From germline, CDR1 is SGHAT and CDR2 FQDESV (reference sequence). V lost 5 bases and J lost 4; bases outside the gene matches: 4. CDR3 region: CASSLDRATEAFF. The CDR3 DNA follows: TGTGCCAGCAGCCTAGACAGGGCCACTGAAGCTTTCTTT. Supplemented by reference TRBV11-1 and TRBJ1-1, the full variable domain reads EAEVAQSPRYKITEKSQAVAFWCDPISGHATLYWYRQILGQGPELLVQFQDESVVDDSQLPKDRFSAERLKGVDSTLKIQPAELGDSAMYLCASSLDRATEAFFGQGTRLTVV.

The table lists this clone with a count of one. The CDR3 DNA reads as TGCGCCAGCAGCCAAGAGTTCGGACAGGGTGGTCAGCCCCAGCATTTT. Translation: CASSQEFGQGGQPQHF. The V and J genes are TRBV4-1 and TRBJ1-5; TRBD1 aligns across 8 bases. V dropped 0 bases and J dropped 6; count of bases not matched to a gene: 7. The CDR3 consists of 16 residues. In germline, CDR1 is MGHRA, CDR2 YSYEKL.

V usage is TRBV10-3 and J usage is TRBJ2-1; TRBD2 agrees at 7 bases. J gave up 2 bases and V 6 bases, and 7 bases lay outside the gene matches. This CDR3 spans 15 amino acids. In germline, CDR1 is ENHRY, CDR2 SYGVKD. The CDR3 region is CAIRADGGTYNEQFF. CDR3 in DNA: TGTGCCATCAGAGCCGACGGGGGGACCTACAATGAGCAGTTCTTC.

This chain links TRBV30 with TRBJ1-1, with D hard to call. Trimming took 2 bases from V and 0 from J, leaving 7 bases between them. The CDR3 has 13 residues. Germline-derived CDR1 and CDR2 are GTSNPN and SVGIG (reference sequence). The chain's CDR3 is CAWSNRMNTEAFF. The CDR3 bases are TGTGCCTGGAGTAACAGAATGAACACTGAAGCTTTCTTT. The variable domain in full, with the rest retrieved from reference TRBV30 and TRBJ1-1, is SQTIHQWPATLVQPVGSPLSLECTVEGTSNPNLYWYRQAAGRGLQLLFYSVGIGQISSEVPQNLSASRPQDRQFILSSKKLLLSDSGFYLCAWSNRMNTEAFFGQGTRLTVV.

This clone has a handful of counts. The chain uses TRBV19 and TRBJ1-5; TRBD1 matches 7 bases. The CDR3 totals 16 residues. CDR1 and CDR2 (germline): LNHDA, SQIVND (reference sequence). The junction had 9 bases not matched to a gene; V was cut back by 3 bases and J by 4 bases. The CDR3 spells CASSITPGTENQPQHF. CDR3 DNA: TGTGCCAGTAGTATCACACCCGGGACAGAAAATCAGCCCCAGCATTTT.

V and J are TRBV5-4 and TRBJ1-2; perhaps TRBD1 as D (5 bases). The V end was cut by 4 bases, the J end by 5 bases, with 21 bases between. This CDR3 spans 16 amino acids. From germline, CDR1 is SGHNT and CDR2 YYREEE (reference sequence). CDR3 nucleotides: TGTGCCAGCAGCCCAGGGATATACTGGCCAGTTTATGGCTACACCTTC. Translated: CASSPGIYWPVYGYTF.

This sequence joins TRBV11-3 and TRBJ2-4; 7 nucleotides match TRBD2. CDR1 is SGHNT, CDR2 YENEEA, per germline. The J segment lost 11 bases and the V segment lost 5 bases, leaving 12 bases of the junction unmatched. The CDR3 has 14 residues. The CDR3 bases are TGTGCCAGCAGCCTTGATCCCCTTACTAGCGTTCAGTACTTC. It specifies CASSLDPLTSVQYF. The full variable domain, rest sourced from reference TRBV11-3 and TRBJ2-4, is EAGVVQSPRYKIIEKKQPVAFWCNPISGHNTLYWYLQNLGQGPELLIRYENEEAVDDSQLPKDRFSAERLKGVDSTLKIQPAELGDSAVYLCASSLDPLTSVQYFGAGTRLSVL.

This sequence joins TRBV6-1 and TRBJ2-1, with 8 nucleotides matching TRBD1. Germline V gene sequence: CDR1 MNHNS, CDR2 SASEGT. V shed 8 bases and J 6 bases; nucleotides not matched to a gene: 9. This CDR3 comprises 14 residues. The CDR3 reads CASGEDRELNEQFF. The CDR3 DNA reads TGTGCCAGCGGGGAGGACAGGGAACTCAATGAGCAGTTCTTC.

This CDR3 reads CASSRASGSKDTQYF. The CDR3 nucleotides read TGCGCCAGCAGCCGGGCTAGCGGGAGTAAAGATACGCAGTATTTT. V gene TRBV4-1 combines with J gene TRBJ2-3; 10 positions match TRBD2. CDR3 length: 15 residues. Germline V gives CDR1 MGHRA, CDR2 YSYEKL. Trimming cost V 4 bases and J 5 bases; bases outside gene matches: 6.

The chain joins TRBV10-1 to TRBJ2-2, with D maybe TRBD1 (6 bases). The V end lost 0 bases, the J end lost 7 bases, and 15 bases lay between the germline ends. The CDR3 is made up of 16 amino acids. Germline lookup yields CDR1 WNHNN and CDR2 SYGVQD (reference sequence). The CDR3 reads CASSESVWGQSGELFF. DNA for the CDR3: TGCGCCAGCAGTGAGTCTGTCTGGGGGCAAAGCGGGGAGCTGTTTTTT.

The J gene is TRBJ2-5, the V gene TRBV18; 9 positions match TRBD2. The J call may be incorrect, as the DNA end agrees better with TRBJ2-7. The CDR3 covers 18 residues. From germline, CDR1 is KGHSH and CDR2 LQKENI. The CDR3 coding sequence is TGTGCCAGCTCACGTCCGGGACTAGGGCTAGCGGGATTGGACGAGCAGTACTTC. Protein product: CASSRPGLGLAGLDEQYF.

This clone was recorded once. The CDR3 DNA is TGTGCCAGTAGTATAGGTGCGGCGGATGAGCAGTTCTTC. This translates into CASSIGAADEQFF. This chain uses TRBV19 with TRBJ2-1; D call uncertain. V lost 1 base and J 8 bases, leaving 9 bases between the germline ends. The germline gives CDR1 LNHDA, CDR2 SQIVND (reference sequence). The CDR3 extends over 13 amino acids. The variable domain in full, completed from reference TRBV19 and TRBJ2-1, reads DGGITQSPKYLFRKEGQNVTLSCEQNLNHDAMYWYRQDPGQGLRLIYYSQIVNDFQKGDIAEGYSVSREKKESFPLTVTSAQKNPTAFYLCASSIGAADEQFFGPGTRLTVL.